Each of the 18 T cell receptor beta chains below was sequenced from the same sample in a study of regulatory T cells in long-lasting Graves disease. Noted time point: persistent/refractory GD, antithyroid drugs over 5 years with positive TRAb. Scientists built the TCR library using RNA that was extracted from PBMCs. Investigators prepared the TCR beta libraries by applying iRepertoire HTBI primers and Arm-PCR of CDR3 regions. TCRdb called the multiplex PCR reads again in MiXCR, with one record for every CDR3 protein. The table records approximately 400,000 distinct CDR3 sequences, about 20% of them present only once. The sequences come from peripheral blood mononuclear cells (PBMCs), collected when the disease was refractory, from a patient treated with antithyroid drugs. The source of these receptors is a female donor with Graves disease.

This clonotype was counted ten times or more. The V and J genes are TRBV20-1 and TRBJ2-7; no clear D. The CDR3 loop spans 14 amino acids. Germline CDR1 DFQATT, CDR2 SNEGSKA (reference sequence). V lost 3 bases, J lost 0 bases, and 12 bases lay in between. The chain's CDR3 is CSARAELSSYEQYF. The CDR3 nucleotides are TGCAGTGCTAGGGCCGAGTTAAGCTCCTACGAGCAGTACTTC.

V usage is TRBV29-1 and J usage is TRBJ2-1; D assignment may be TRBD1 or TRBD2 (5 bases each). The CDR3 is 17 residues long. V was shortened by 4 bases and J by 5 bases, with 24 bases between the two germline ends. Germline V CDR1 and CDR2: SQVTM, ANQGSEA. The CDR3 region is CSVVGGTPFTPNNEQFF. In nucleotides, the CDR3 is TGCAGCGTTGTAGGTGGGACCCCTTTTACCCCCAACAATGAGCAGTTCTTC.

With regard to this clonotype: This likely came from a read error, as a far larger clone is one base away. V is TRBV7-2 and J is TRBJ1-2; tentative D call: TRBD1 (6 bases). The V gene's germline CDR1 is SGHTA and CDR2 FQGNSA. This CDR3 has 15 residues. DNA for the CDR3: TGTGCCAGCAGCGCCCAGGGGATTGGGACCTATGGCTACATCTTC. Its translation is CASSAQGIGTYGYIF.

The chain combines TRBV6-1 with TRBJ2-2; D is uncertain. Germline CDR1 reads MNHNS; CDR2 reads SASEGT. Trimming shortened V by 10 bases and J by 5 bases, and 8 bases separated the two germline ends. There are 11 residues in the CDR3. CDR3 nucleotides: TGTGCCACCCGAGAAACCGGGGAGCTGTTTTTT. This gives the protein CATRETGELFF.

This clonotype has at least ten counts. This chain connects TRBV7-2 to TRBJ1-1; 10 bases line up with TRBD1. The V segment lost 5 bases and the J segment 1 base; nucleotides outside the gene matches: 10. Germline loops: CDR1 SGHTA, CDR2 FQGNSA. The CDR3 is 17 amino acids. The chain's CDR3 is CASSAGTGVNKNTEAFF. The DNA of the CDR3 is TGTGCCAGCAGCGCCGGGACAGGGGTCAACAAGAACACTGAAGCTTTCTTT.

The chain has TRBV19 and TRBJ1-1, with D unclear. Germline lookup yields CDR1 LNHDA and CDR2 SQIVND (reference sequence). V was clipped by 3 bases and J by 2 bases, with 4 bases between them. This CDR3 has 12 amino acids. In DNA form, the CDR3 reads TGTGCCAGTAGTATTCCTAACACTGAAGCTTTCTTT. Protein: CASSIPNTEAFF. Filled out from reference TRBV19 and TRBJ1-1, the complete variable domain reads DGGITQSPKYLFRKEGQNVTLSCEQNLNHDAMYWYRQDPGQGLRLIYYSQIVNDFQKGDIAEGYSVSREKKESFPLTVTSAQKNPTAFYLCASSIPNTEAFFGQGTRLTVV.

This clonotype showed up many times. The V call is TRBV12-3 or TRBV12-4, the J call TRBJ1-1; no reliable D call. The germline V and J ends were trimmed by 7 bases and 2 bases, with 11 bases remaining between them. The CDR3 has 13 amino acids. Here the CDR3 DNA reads TGTGCCAGCACCTCGACGGGCAACACTGAAGCTTTCTTT. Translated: CASTSTGNTEAFF.

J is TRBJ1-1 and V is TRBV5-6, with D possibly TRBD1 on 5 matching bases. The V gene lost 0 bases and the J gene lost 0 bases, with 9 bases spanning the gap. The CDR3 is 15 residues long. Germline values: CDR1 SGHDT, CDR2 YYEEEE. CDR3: CASSLARGLNTEAFF. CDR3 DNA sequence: TGTGCCAGCAGCTTGGCCCGGGGACTGAACACTGAAGCTTTCTTT.

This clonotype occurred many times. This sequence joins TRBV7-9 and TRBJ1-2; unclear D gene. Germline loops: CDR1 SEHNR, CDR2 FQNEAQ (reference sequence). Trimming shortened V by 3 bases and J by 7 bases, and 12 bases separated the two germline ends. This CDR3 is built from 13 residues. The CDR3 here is CASSFLLGGGYTF. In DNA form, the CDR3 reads TGTGCCAGCAGCTTTTTACTTGGCGGTGGCTACACCTTC.

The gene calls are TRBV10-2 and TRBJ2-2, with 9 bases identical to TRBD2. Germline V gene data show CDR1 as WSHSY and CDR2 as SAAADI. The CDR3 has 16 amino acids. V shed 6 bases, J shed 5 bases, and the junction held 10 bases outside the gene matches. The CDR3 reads CASRTLSGSGTGELFF. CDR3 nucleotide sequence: TGCGCCAGCAGAACGCTTAGCGGGAGTGGGACCGGGGAGCTGTTTTTT.

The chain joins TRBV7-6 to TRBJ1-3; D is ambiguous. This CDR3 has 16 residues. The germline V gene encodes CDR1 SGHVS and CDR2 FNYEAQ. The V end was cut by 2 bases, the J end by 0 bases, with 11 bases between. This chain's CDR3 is CASSLLATDSGNTIYF. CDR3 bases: TGTGCCAGCAGCTTATTGGCTACCGACTCTGGAAACACCATATATTTT.

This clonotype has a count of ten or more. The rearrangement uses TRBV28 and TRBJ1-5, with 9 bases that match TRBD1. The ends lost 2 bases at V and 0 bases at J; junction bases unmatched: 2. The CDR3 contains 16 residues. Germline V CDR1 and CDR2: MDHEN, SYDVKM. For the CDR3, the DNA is TGTGCCAGCAGTTTACTGGACAGGGGTAGCAATCAGCCCCAGCATTTT. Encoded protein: CASSLLDRGSNQPQHF.

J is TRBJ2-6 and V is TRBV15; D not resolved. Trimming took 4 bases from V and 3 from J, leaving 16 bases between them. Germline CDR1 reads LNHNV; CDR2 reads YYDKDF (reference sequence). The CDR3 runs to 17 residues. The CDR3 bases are TGTGCCACCAGCACTCTGGGCATGCCGGGTGGGGCCAACGTCCTGACTTTC. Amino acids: CATSTLGMPGGANVLTF.

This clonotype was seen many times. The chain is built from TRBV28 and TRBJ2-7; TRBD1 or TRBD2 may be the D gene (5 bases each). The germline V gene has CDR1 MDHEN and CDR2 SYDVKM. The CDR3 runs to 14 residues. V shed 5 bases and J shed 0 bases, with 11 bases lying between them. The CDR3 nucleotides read TGTGCCAGCAGTGACCGGGGCGGCTCCTACGAGCAGTACTTC. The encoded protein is CASSDRGGSYEQYF. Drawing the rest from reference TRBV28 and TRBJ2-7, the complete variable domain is DVKVTQSSRYLVKRTGEKVFLECVQDMDHENMFWYRQDPGLGLRLIYFSYDVKMKEKGDIPEGYSVSREKKERFSLILESASTNQTSMYLCASSDRGGSYEQYFGPGTRLTVT.

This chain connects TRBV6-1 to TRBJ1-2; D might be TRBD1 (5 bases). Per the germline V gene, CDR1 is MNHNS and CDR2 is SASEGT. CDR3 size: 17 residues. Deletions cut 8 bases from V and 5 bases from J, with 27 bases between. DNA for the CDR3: TGTGCCAGCCTACCTAACGGGGGGAGCGATGTTCTATATGGCTACACCTTC. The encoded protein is CASLPNGGSDVLYGYTF.

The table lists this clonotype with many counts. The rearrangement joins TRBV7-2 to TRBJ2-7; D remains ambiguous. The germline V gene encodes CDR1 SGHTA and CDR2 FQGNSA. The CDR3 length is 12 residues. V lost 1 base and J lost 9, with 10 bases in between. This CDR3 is CASSLEDRRQYF. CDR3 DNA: TGTGCCAGCAGCTTAGAAGACCGAAGGCAGTACTTC.

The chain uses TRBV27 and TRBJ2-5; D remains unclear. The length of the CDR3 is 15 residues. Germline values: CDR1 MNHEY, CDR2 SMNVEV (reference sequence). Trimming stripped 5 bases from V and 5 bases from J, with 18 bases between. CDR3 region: CASSLWSGRAETQYF. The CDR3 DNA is TGTGCCAGCAGTCTATGGTCTGGCAGAGCGGAGACCCAGTACTTC.

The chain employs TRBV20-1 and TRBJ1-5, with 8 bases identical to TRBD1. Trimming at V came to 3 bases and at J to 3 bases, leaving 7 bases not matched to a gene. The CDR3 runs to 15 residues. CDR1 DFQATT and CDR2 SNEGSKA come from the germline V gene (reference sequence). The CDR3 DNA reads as TGCAGTGCTAGCCTAGGGACAGGCCTCAATCAGCCCCAGCATTTT. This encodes CSASLGTGLNQPQHF.